This TCR beta chain was captured in a study of Graves' ophthalmopathy and Graves' hyperthyroidism. General study results and limits: A model built from 13 signatures distinguished ophthalmopathy from stable hyperthyroidism with about 86% sensitivity and about 80% specificity.

Of note for this clonotype: Its antigen is not identified.

V was cut by 8 bases and J by 3 bases, with 16 bases left in between. This CDR3 region has 14 residues. CDR1 is MNHNS and CDR2 is SASEGT in the germline V gene. Ineligible for inclusion were patients with other autoimmune diseases, uncontrolled infections, pregnancy or lactation. It was on clinical symptoms, serum thyroxine, TRAb, thyroid ultrasound and orbital computed tomography that diagnosis relied. Scientists amplified the TCR beta CDR3 regions from RNA transcripts. Scientists carried out first-round RT-PCR using HTBI primers and then a second-round multiplex PCR. In TCRdb, the multiplex PCR reads were re-called with MiXCR into one record per CDR3 protein. The sample lists about 210,000 distinct CDR3 sequences, under 30% occurring once.

The source material was peripheral blood. The sequence came from a middle-aged man with Graves' ophthalmopathy. The V gene is TRBV6-1, the J gene TRBJ1-1; tentative D call: TRBD1 (5 bases). CDR3 region: CASALGLGDTEAFF. CDR3 coding DNA: TGTGCCAGCGCACTCGGGTTGGGGGACACTGAAGCTTTCTTT.